This TCR beta chain was documented in a study of blood T cell repertoires in COVID-19. As for the study in general: T cells, B-cell-depleted T cells, or PBMCs supplied cDNA or gDNA.

The ends were cut back, 3 bases at V and 7 bases at J, with 16 bases in the middle. This CDR3 is built from 15 residues. Germline CDR1 LNHDA, CDR2 SQIVND (reference sequence). Authors' processing steps: Nucleated cell counts were estimated from reference gene primer amplification. Here immunoSEQ multiplex PCR was the method, and the copy in TCRdb shows in-frame clones only, minus some. Clone size and the V and J calls come from that table; the DNA yielded D and trimming. The profile shows some 250,000 clones, approximately 83% of them singletons. Participants, about 18 to 95 years old, spanned 25 or so US areas. Cohort assignment relied on participant-reported clinical history.

V and J are TRBV19 and TRBJ1-5, with D possibly being TRBD1 (5 bases). Sequencing used PBMCs or T cells enriched from blood (not recorded which). This clonotype originated in a woman aged 40 to 55 with acute COVID-19. This chain's CDR3 is CASSIQAGKDQPQHF. The CDR3 region has the DNA TGTGCCAGTAGTATTCAGGCAGGGAAAGACCAGCCCCAGCATTTT.